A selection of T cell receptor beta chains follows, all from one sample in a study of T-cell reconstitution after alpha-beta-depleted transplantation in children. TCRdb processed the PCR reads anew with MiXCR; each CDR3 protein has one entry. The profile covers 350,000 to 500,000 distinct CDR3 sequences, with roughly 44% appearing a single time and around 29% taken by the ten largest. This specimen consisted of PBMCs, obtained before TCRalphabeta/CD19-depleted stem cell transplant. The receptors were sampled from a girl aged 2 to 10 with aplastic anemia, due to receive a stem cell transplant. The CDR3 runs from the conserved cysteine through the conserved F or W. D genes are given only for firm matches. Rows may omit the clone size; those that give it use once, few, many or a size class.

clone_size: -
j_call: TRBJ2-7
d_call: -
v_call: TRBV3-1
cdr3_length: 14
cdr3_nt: TGTGCCAGCAGCTCAACCGACAGCCCCTACGAGCAGTACTTC
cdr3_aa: CASSSTDSPYEQYF

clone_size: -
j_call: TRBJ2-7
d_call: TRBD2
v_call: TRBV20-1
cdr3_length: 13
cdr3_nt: TGCAGTGCTAGAATTGCGGGGGGCTACGAGCAGTACTTC
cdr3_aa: CSARIAGGYEQYF

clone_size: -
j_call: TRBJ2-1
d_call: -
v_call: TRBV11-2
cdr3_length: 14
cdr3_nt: TGTGCCAGCACCAACCGGCTGGGGAGCTATGAGCAGTTCTTC
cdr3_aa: CASTNRLGSYEQFF

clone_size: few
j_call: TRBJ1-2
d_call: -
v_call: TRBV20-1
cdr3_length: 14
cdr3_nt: TGCAGTGCTAGAGAGGCAGGGGATCGGAATGGCTACACCTTC
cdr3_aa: CSAREAGDRNGYTF

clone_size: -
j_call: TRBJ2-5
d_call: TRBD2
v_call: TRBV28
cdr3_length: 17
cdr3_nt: TGTGCCAGCAGCGAGACGCTGACTAGCGGGAGTGGCAAGACCCAGTACTTC
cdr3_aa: CASSETLTSGSGKTQYF

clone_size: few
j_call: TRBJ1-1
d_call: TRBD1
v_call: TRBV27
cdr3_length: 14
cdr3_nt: TGTGCCAGCAGCCCGGGACAGGCGAACACTGAAGCTTTCTTT
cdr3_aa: CASSPGQANTEAFF

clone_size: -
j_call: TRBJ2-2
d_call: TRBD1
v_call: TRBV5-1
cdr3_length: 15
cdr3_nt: TGCGCCAGCAGCCACTGGACAGGGGGGCGGGAGGAGCTGTTTTTT
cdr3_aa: CASSHWTGGREELFF

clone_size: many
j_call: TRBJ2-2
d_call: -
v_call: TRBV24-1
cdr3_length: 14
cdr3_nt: TGTGCCACCAGAGGGGCGGAGAACACCGGGGAGCTGTTTTTT
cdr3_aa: CATRGAENTGELFF

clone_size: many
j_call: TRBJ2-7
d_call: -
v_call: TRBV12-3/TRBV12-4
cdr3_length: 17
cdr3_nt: TGTGCCAGCAGCTACCTATTCCTTGGCGGCAGCTCCTACGAGCAGTACTTC
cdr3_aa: CASSYLFLGGSSYEQYF

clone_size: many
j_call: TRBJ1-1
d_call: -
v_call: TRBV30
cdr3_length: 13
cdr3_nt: TGTGCCTGGATTCGACCCCGGGGCACTGAAGCTTTCTTT
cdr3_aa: CAWIRPRGTEAFF

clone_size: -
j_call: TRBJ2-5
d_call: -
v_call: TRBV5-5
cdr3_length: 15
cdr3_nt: TGTGCCAGCAGCTTGGATGGGGGCGCGTGGGAGACCCAGTACTTC
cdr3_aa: CASSLDGGAWETQYF

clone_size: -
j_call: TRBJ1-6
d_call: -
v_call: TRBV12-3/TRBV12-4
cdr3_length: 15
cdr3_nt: TGTGCCAGCGGGGAGTCGGGGGGCGTTTACTCACCCCTCCACTTT
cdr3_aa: CASGESGGVYSPLHF

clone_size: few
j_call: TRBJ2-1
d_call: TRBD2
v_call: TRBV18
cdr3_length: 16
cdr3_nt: TGTGCCAGCTCACCACGGGCGGGAGAGCGCCACAATGAGCAGTTCTTC
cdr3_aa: CASSPRAGERHNEQFF

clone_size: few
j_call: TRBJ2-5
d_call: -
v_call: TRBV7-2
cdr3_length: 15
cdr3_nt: TGTGCCAGCAGTTTATTCGATACCCCGGTAGAGACCCAGTACTTC
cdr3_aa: CASSLFDTPVETQYF

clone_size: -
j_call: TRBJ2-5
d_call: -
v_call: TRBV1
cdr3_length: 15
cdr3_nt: TGCACCAGCAGCCAAGATCGAGTCGATCAAGAGACCCAGTACTTC
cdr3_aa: CTSSQDRVDQETQYF

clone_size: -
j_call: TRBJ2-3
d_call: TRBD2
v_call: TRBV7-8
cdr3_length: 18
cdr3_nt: TGTGCCAGCAGCTTAGACTTACTAGCGGGGGAAGTAGCAGATGCGCAGTATTTT
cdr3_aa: CASSLDLLAGEVADAQYF

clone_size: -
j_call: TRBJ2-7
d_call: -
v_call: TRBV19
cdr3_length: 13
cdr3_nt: TGTGCCAGTAGACAGGGATTTTCCTACGAGCAGTACTTC
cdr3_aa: CASRQGFSYEQYF

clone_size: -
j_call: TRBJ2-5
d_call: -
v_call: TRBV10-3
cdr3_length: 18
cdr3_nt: TGTGCCATCAGTGATAGCTTACTGACAGGCCCCGGTAAAGAGACCCAGTACTTC
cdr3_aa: CAISDSLLTGPGKETQYF

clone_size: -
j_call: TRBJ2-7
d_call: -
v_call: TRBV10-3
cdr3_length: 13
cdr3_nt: TGTGCCATCAGTGAGTCCCTAGGATACGAGCAGTACTTC
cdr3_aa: CAISESLGYEQYF

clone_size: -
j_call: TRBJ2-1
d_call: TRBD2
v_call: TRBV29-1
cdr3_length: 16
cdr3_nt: TGCAGCGTTGAAGACCCCCTAGCGGGGGGGTACAATGAGCAGTTCTTC
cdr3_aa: CSVEDPLAGGYNEQFF

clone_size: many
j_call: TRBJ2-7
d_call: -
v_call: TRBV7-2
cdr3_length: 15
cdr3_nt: TGTGCCAGCAGCTTATTTGACTGGTCCGCCTACGAGCAGTACTTC
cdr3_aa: CASSLFDWSAYEQYF

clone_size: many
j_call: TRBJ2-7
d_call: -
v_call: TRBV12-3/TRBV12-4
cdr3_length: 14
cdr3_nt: TGTGCCAGCAGCCTCAATGGGGCAGGGGAAGAGCAGTACTTC
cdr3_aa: CASSLNGAGEEQYF

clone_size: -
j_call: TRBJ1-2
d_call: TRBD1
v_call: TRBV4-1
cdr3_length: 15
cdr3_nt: TGCGCCAGCAGCCAGAGCCGGGACAGGACATATGGCTACACCTTC
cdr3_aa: CASSQSRDRTYGYTF

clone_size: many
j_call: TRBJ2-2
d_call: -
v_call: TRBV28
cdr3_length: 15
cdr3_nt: TGTGCCAGCAGTCTCCGCTGGACGGGCACCGGGGAGCTGTTTTTT
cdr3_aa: CASSLRWTGTGELFF

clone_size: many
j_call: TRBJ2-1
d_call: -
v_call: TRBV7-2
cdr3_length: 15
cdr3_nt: TGTGCCAGCAGCTTAAAGCCCCCCCCCTACAATGAGCAGTTCTTC
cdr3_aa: CASSLKPPPYNEQFF

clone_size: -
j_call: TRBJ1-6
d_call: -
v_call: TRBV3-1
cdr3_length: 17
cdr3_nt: TGTGCCAGCTGCCAAGAGACGGGGTCTAGAAGTAGTTCACCCCTCCACTTT
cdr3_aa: CASCQETGSRSSSPLHF

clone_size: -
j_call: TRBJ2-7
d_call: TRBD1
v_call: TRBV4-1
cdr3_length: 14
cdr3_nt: TGCGCCAGCAGCCAACCGGGACAGGGGTACGAGCAGTACTTC
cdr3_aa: CASSQPGQGYEQYF

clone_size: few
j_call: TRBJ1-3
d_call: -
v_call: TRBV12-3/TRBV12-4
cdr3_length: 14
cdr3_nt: TGTGCCAGCAGTGACAGTGTTTCTGGAAACACCATATATTTT
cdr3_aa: CASSDSVSGNTIYF

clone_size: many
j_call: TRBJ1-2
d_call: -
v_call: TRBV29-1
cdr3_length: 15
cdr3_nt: TGCAGCGTTGACTGGACAAGAGGGGGTAACTATGGCTACACCTTC
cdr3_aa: CSVDWTRGGNYGYTF

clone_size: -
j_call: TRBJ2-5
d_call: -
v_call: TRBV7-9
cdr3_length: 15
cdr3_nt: TGTGCCAGCAGCCCCCTGGAGAAGCTAGTGGAGACCCAGTACTTC
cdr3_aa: CASSPLEKLVETQYF

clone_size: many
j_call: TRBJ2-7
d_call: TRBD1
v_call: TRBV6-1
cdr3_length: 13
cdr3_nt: TGTGCCAGCAATCCGGGACAGGGTTCGCCCCCGTACTTC
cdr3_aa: CASNPGQGSPPYF

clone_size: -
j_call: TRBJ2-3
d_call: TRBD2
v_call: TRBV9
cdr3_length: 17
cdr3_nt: TGTGCCAGCAGCGTTTCAACGGGACTAGCATCATCAGATACGCAGTATTTT
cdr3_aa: CASSVSTGLASSDTQYF

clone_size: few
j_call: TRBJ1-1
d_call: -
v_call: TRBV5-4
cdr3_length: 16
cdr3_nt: TGTGCCAGCAGCTTGGGTCCCGGGACCTACGAATTACTGGCTTTCTTT
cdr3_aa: CASSLGPGTYELLAFF

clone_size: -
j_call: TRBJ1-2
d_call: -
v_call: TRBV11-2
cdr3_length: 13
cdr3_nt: TGTGCCAGCAGCCGAGGACAGTCCTATGGCTACACCTTC
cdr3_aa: CASSRGQSYGYTF

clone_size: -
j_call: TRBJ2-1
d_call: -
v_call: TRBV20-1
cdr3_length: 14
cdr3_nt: TGCAGTGCTGACATACCTTCTACCTACAATGAGCAGTTCTTC
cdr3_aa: CSADIPSTYNEQFF

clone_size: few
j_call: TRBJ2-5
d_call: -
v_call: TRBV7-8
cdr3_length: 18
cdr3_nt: TGTGCCAGCAGCCCCATTCCCGCGAACCGCGACCTCCAAGAGACCCATTACTTC
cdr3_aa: CASSPIPANRDLQETHYF

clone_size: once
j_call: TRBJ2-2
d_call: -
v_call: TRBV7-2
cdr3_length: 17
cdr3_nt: TGTGCCAGCAGCTTAGTGAAGGACAGGGAAGGTAGCGGGGTGCTGTTTTTT
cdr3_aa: CASSLVKDREGSGVLFF

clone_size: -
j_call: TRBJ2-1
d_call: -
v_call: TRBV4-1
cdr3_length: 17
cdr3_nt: TGCGCCAGCAGCCAAGATTCGGCTAGCCCCTACTACAATGAGCAGTTCTTC
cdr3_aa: CASSQDSASPYYNEQFF

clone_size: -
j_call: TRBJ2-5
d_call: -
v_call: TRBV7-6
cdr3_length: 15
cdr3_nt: TGTGCCAGCACCCAAACAGGGAGAGGCCAAGAGACCCAGTACTTC
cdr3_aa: CASTQTGRGQETQYF

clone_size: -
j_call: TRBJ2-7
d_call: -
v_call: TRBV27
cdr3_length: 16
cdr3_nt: TGTGCCAGCAGTTTATCTAGGGCAAGGGGACTCTACGAGCAGTACTTC
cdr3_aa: CASSLSRARGLYEQYF

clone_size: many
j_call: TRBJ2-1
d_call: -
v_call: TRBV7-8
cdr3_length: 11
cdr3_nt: TGTGCCAGCCAGTACTTAAAGGCTCAGTTCTTC
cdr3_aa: CASQYLKAQFF

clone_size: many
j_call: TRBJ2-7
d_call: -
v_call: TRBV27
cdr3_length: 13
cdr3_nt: TGTGCCAGCAGTGGGACATCCTCCTACGAGCAGTACTTC
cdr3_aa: CASSGTSSYEQYF

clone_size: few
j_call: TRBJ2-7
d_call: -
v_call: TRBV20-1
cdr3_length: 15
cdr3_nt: TGCAGTGCTAGAGCGGGCAGTCTCCAGTCCTACGAGCAGTACTTC
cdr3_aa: CSARAGSLQSYEQYF

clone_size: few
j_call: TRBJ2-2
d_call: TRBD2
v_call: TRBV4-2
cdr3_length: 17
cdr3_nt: TGTGCCAGCAGCCAAGGCCTAGCGGGAGGGCCAATCGGGGAGCTGTTTTTT
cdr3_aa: CASSQGLAGGPIGELFF

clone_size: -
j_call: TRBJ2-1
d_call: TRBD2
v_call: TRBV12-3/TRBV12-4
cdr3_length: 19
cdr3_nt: TGTGCCAGCAGTTTAGCGGGGTGGGCTAGCGGGACCTCCTACAATGAGCAGTTCTTC
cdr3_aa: CASSLAGWASGTSYNEQFF

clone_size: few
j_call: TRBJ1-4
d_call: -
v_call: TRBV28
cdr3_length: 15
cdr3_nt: TGTGCCAGCAGTTTAATTGGACCGCTTAATGAAAAACTGTTTTTT
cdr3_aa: CASSLIGPLNEKLFF

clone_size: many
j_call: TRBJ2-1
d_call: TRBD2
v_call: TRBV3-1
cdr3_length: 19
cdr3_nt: TGTGCCAGCAGCCAAGACCCTCTTTCTAGCGGGAGGGTAAACAATGAGCAGTTCTTC
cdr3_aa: CASSQDPLSSGRVNNEQFF

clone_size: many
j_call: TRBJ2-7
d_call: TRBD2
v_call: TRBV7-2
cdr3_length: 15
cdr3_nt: TGTGCCAGCAGCCAGGGACTAGCGGAAACCTACGAGCAGTACTTC
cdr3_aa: CASSQGLAETYEQYF

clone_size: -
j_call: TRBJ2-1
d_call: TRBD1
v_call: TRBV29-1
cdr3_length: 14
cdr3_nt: TGCAGCGTGGAAGGGGGCGGCTCCTACAATGAGCAGTTCTTC
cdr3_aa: CSVEGGGSYNEQFF

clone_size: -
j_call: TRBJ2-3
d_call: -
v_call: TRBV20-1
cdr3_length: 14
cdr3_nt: TGCAGTGCTAGACTCAACCGCGAGTCAGATACGCAGTATTTT
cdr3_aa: CSARLNRESDTQYF